The subject of this entry is one TCR beta chain. Its target is unknown. The sample comes from a study of glioma-infiltrating T cells. Findings of the study overall: Non-neoplastic patients had below-expected tissue-blood divergence, while all gliomas exceeded expectation. Tissue and blood shared very few CDR3 sequences.

The iRepertoire nested amplicon-rescue multiplex PCR amplified TCR alpha and beta CDR3s from RNA. Input was roughly 85-450 ng of tissue mRNA or PBMC total RNA. Using its own MiXCR run on the multiplex PCR reads, TCRdb lists one record per CDR3 protein. The sample comprises 160,000 or so distinct CDR3 sequences, around 45% of which are singletons, and around 4.9% rests with the top ten. Germline V gives CDR1 LNHDA, CDR2 SQIVND (reference sequence). The CDR3 is 14 amino acids. The V gene lost 7 bases and the J gene lost 1 base, with 11 bases spanning the gap. The clonotype originates from a human donor with low-grade glioma or glioblastoma, undergoing nonglioma brain surgery, or in good health (not recorded which). Specimen: glioma tissue, nonneoplastic brain tissue, or PBMCs (not recorded which). The chain uses TRBV19 and TRBJ1-5; D is unresolved. The CDR3 DNA reads TGTGCCAGTATTCTCAGTCGAAGCAATCAGCCCCAGCATTTT. Encoded protein: CASILSRSNQPQHF.